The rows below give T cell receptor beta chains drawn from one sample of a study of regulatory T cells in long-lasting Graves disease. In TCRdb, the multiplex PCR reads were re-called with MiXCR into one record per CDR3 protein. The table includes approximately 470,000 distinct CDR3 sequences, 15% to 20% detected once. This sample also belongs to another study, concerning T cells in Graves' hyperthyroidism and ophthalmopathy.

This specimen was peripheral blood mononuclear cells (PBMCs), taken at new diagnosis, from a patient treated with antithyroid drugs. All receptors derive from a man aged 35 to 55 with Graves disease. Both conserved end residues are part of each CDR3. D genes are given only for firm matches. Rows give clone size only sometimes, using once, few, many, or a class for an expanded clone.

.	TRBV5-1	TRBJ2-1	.	CASSFQGNYYNEQFF	TGCGCCAGCAGCTTCCAGGGGAATTACTACAATGAGCAGTTCTTC
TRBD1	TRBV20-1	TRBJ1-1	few	CSVNTGGTATEAFF	TGCAGCGTCAATACAGGGGGCACGGCCACTGAAGCTTTCTTT
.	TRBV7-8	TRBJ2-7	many	CASSSLPYEQYF	TGTGCCAGCAGCTCGCTTCCTTACGAGCAGTACTTC
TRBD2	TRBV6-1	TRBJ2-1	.	CASSKPSGVPYNEQFF	TGTGCCAGCAGTAAACCGAGCGGGGTACCATACAATGAGCAGTTCTTC
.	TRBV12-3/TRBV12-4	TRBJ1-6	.	CASSLDLDRRSPLHF	TGTGCCAGCAGTTTAGACCTAGACCGGCGATCACCCCTCCACTTT
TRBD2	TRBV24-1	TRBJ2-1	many	CATSDPLGAGGTNEQFF	TGTGCCACCAGTGATCCATTAGGTGCGGGAGGGACCAATGAGCAGTTCTTC
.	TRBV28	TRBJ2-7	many	CASSPPWGAPRNEQYF	TGTGCCAGCAGTCCCCCATGGGGGGCGCCCCGGAACGAGCAGTACTTC
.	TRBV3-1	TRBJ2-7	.	CASSQLPRNSYEQYF	TGTGCCAGCAGCCAACTTCCGCGAAACTCCTACGAGCAGTACTTC
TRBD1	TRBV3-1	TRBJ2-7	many	CASSQDRGYEQYF	TGTGCCAGCAGCCAAGACAGGGGGTACGAGCAGTACTTC
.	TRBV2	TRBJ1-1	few	CASKPQGLNTEAFF	TGTGCCAGTAAACCCCAGGGATTGAACACTGAAGCTTTCTTT
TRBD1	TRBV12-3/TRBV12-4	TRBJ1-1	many	CASSSQGAGKNTEAFF	TGTGCCAGCAGTTCGCAGGGGGCTGGAAAGAACACTGAAGCTTTCTTT
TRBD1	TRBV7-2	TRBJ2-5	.	CASSFGQGHWETQYF	TGTGCCAGCAGCTTCGGACAGGGTCATTGGGAGACCCAGTACTTC
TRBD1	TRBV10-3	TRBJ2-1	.	CAIRDGQGGNEQFF	TGTGCCATCAGGGACGGACAGGGAGGCAATGAGCAGTTCTTC
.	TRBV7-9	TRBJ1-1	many	CASSQDGNTEAFF	TGTGCCAGCAGTCAGGACGGGAACACTGAAGCTTTCTTT